These 24 T cell receptor beta chains share one sample of origin, sequenced in a study of control samples from healthy donors and cancer patients. Clones were read by immunoSEQ multiplex PCR, and TCRdb kept only the in-frame ones, dropping some. Among 150,000 to 200,000 clones, around 91% were seen once, and the ten largest hold 1.4%. Sequences were obtained from blood. These receptors were collected from a woman in her 50s in good health.

This chain links TRBV7-9 with TRBJ2-1, with 14 bases matching TRBD2. The V segment lost 6 bases and the J segment 5 bases; nucleotides outside the gene matches: 9. There are 17 residues in the CDR3. Germline loops: CDR1 SEHNR, CDR2 FQNEAQ (reference sequence). The CDR3: CASRVPGLAGADNEQFF. In nucleotides, the CDR3 is TGTGCCAGCAGAGTCCCGGGACTAGCGGGGGCCGACAATGAGCAGTTCTTC.

This sequence joins TRBV6-2 or TRBV6-3 and TRBJ1-1; 7 bases map to TRBD1. Germline loops: CDR1 MNHEY, CDR2 SVGEGT. The CDR3 has 14 amino acids. The J segment lost 4 bases and the V segment lost 0 bases, leaving 2 bases of the junction unmatched. CDR3 in DNA: TGTGCCAGCAGTTACTCAGCAGGGGGCACTGAAGCTTTCTTT. The encoded protein is CASSYSAGGTEAFF.

The V and J genes are TRBV19 and TRBJ2-2; D may match TRBD1 or TRBD2 (5 bases each). Between the trimmed V and J ends, which lost 1 base and 5 bases, there was a span of 14 bases. The CDR3 contains 16 residues. Germline V gene data show CDR1 as LNHDA and CDR2 as SQIVND (reference sequence). CDR3 protein: CASSIGGVGATGELFF. CDR3 sequence (DNA): TGTGCCAGTAGTATAGGGGGAGTCGGGGCTACCGGGGAGCTGTTTTTT.

The rearrangement uses TRBV28 and TRBJ2-7; 8 bases agree with TRBD1. Per germline, CDR1 MDHEN and CDR2 SYDVKM. J gave up 9 bases and V 6 bases, and 19 bases lay outside the gene matches. This CDR3 has 16 residues. The CDR3 spells CASSQPLGTGRLGQYF. Here the CDR3 DNA reads TGTGCCAGCAGCCAACCCCTCGGGACAGGTCGTCTGGGGCAGTACTTC.

The V call is TRBV3-1 (or the pseudogene TRBV3-2), the J call TRBJ1-2; 8 bases map to TRBD1. This CDR3 has 14 residues. The J segment lost 4 bases and the V segment lost 4 bases, leaving 5 bases of the junction unmatched. Germline-derived CDR1 and CDR2 are LGHDT and YNNKEL (reference sequence). The CDR3 protein is CASSLGQGLYGYTF. CDR3 bases: TGTGCCAGCAGCCTTGGACAGGGCCTCTATGGCTACACCTTC.

The gene calls are TRBV7-2 and TRBJ1-1; TRBD1 is a possible D gene (6 bases). The CDR3 sequence is 12 residues long. The germline V and J ends were trimmed by 10 bases and 4 bases, with 13 bases remaining between them. Germline values: CDR1 SGHTA, CDR2 FQGNSA. CDR3 coding DNA: TGTGCCATCAATACAGGGTCCACTGAAGCTTTCTTT. This gives the protein CAINTGSTEAFF.

This chain uses TRBV5-4 with TRBJ2-3, with a weak D call TRBD1 (8 bases). V was clipped by 4 bases and J by 5 bases, with 20 bases between them. The CDR3 extends over 16 amino acids. CDR1 and CDR2 (germline): SGHNT, YYREEE (reference sequence). DNA of the CDR3: TGTGCCAGCAGCCCAACCACAGGGGGGGCAGGAGATACGCAGTATTTT. Its protein is CASSPTTGGAGDTQYF.

CDR3 residues: CASSFSSEGDGYTF. The CDR3 DNA is TGCGCCAGCAGCTTTTCGTCGGAGGGGGATGGCTACACCTTC. The chain is built from TRBV5-1 and TRBJ1-2; possibly TRBD1 for D (6 bases). From germline, CDR1 is SGHRS and CDR2 YFSETQ. V was shortened by 2 bases and J by 6 bases, with 14 bases between the two germline ends. The CDR3 loop spans 14 amino acids. The whole variable domain, remainder taken from reference TRBV5-1 and TRBJ1-2, is KAGVTQTPRYLIKTRGQQVTLSCSPISGHRSVSWYQQTPGQGLQFLFEYFSETQRNKGNFPGRFSGRQFSNSRSEMNVSTLELGDSALYLCASSFSSEGDGYTFGSGTRLTVV.

This clone was detected only a few times. V gene TRBV29-1 combines with J gene TRBJ1-1, with D possibly TRBD1 on 6 matching bases. Trimming took 7 bases from V and 7 from J, leaving 16 bases between them. The CDR3 totals 12 residues. Germline V gives CDR1 SQVTM, CDR2 ANQGSEA. The chain's CDR3 is CSARDRTFEAFF. CDR3 coding DNA: TGCAGCGCCCGTGACAGGACCTTTGAAGCTTTCTTT.

This chain uses TRBV7-9 with TRBJ1-1; TRBD1 is a possible D gene (5 bases). V was trimmed by 5 bases and J by 4 bases, leaving 17 bases between them. This CDR3 is 15 amino acids long. Germline V CDR1 and CDR2: SEHNR, FQNEAQ (reference sequence). CDR3 coding DNA: TGTGCCAGCAGCCCCGGAGGGGTTGGGGGCACTGAAGCTTTCTTT. This codes for CASSPGGVGGTEAFF.

This chain uses TRBV6-1 with TRBJ2-7, with a possible D match to TRBD1 (5 bases). The V end lost 3 bases, the J end lost 3 bases, and 9 bases lay between the germline ends. There are 13 residues in the CDR3. Germline V gene data show CDR1 as MNHNS and CDR2 as SASEGT. In nucleotides, the CDR3 is TGTGCCAGCAGTGAGTACAGGAACTACGAGCAGTACTTC. The encoded protein is CASSEYRNYEQYF.

This sequence joins TRBV30 and TRBJ1-1; D unclear. The CDR3 sequence is 17 residues long. Germline V lookup: CDR1 GTSNPN, CDR2 SVGIG (reference sequence). The V end lost 0 bases, the J end lost 0 bases, and 17 bases lay between the germline ends. The CDR3 loop reads CAWSVSGGGFLNTEAFF. The CDR3 region has the DNA TGTGCCTGGAGTGTCTCAGGAGGCGGCTTCCTGAACACTGAAGCTTTCTTT.

J is TRBJ2-7 and V is TRBV30, with 7 bases lining up with TRBD1. With 4 bases clipped from V and 4 bases from J, the junction kept 10 bases outside the gene matches. Germline V gives CDR1 GTSNPN, CDR2 SVGIG (reference sequence). The CDR3 has 14 amino acids. DNA for the CDR3: TGTGCCTGGACTGAACAGGGGCGGATATACGAGCAGTACTTC. It encodes CAWTEQGRIYEQYF.

As DNA, the CDR3 is TGTGCCTGGAGTAGGGCCTACGAGCAGTACTTC. It yields the protein CAWSRAYEQYF. The V gene is TRBV30, the J gene TRBJ2-7; no clear D gene. Trimming shortened V by 2 bases and J by 2 bases, and 4 bases separated the two germline ends. CDR1 is GTSNPN, CDR2 SVGIG, per germline (reference sequence). CDR3 length: 11 residues.

This chain connects TRBV29-1 to TRBJ2-3, with 13 bases fitting TRBD2. The CDR3 runs to 17 residues. The germline gives CDR1 SQVTM, CDR2 ANQGSEA. V trimming: 1 base; J trimming: 5 bases; junction bases outside the gene matches: 9. The CDR3 DNA follows: TGCAGCGTTGAAGGTCCCACTAGCGGGGGGGCTGGAGATACGCAGTATTTT. Its translation is CSVEGPTSGGAGDTQYF.

The CDR3 nucleotides are TGTGCCTGCCCCACGGGTCGGAGCTCCTACGAGCAGTACTTC. Its protein is CACPTGRSSYEQYF. V is TRBV30 and J is TRBJ2-7; unclear D gene. The ends were cut back, 6 bases at V and 0 bases at J, with 15 bases in the middle. The CDR3 loop spans 14 amino acids. Germline V gene lookup returns CDR1 GTSNPN and CDR2 SVGIG (reference sequence).

This rearrangement joins TRBV20-1 to TRBJ2-7; 12 positions agree with TRBD2. Trimming at V came to 3 bases and at J to 2 bases, leaving 2 bases not matched to a gene. This CDR3 is 14 amino acids long. Germline V gene lookup returns CDR1 DFQATT and CDR2 SNEGSKA (reference sequence). The CDR3 region is CSASLAGGPYEQYF. For the CDR3, the DNA is TGCAGTGCTAGTCTAGCGGGAGGGCCCTACGAGCAGTACTTC.

This clone was seen a single time. This sequence joins TRBV10-3 and TRBJ1-1; tentative D call: TRBD1 (6 bases). Looked up from germline, CDR1 is ENHRY and CDR2 is SYGVKD. The V gene lost 8 bases and the J gene lost 2 bases, with 12 bases spanning the gap. The CDR3 runs to 13 residues. The CDR3 nucleotides read TGTGCCATCGGCCAGGGGAAAAACACTGAAGCTTTCTTT. It codes for CAIGQGKNTEAFF.

A note on this clone: An end of the junction does not agree with germline; a read error may underlie this. This chain connects TRBV6-1 to TRBJ2-7; the match to TRBD1 covers 7 bases. CDR1 and CDR2 from the germline V gene are MNHNS and SASEGT. CDR3 size: 15 residues. CDR3 protein: CATSEAGTEAYDQYF. The CDR3 DNA is TGTGCCACCAGTGAAGCCGGGACAGAGGCCTACGACCAGTACTTC.

The chain is built from TRBV30 and TRBJ2-7; either TRBD1 or TRBD2 may supply D (5 bases each). This CDR3 has 16 residues. Germline CDR1 is GTSNPN and CDR2 is SVGIG (reference sequence). Trimming removed 0 bases at V and 0 bases at J, with 15 bases between. CDR3 in DNA: TGTGCCTGGAGTGTACCTCGGGGTGGGACCTCCTACGAGCAGTACTTC. As protein: CAWSVPRGGTSYEQYF.

The chain employs TRBV2 and TRBJ2-5; 10 positions match TRBD2. The CDR3 is 15 amino acids. Germline loops: CDR1 SNHLY, CDR2 FYNNEI. Germline trimming cut 6 bases from V and 2 bases from J; bases unmatched to any gene: 6. Written as DNA, the CDR3 is TGTGCCAGCAGGATCCCTAGCGGGGGACAAGAGACCCAGTACTTC. Translating it yields CASRIPSGGQETQYF.

The chain recombines TRBV6-5 with TRBJ2-7, with D hard to call. CDR1 MNHEY and CDR2 SVGAGI come from the germline V gene. V was cut by 6 bases and J by 12 bases, with 18 bases left in between. The CDR3 covers 12 residues. CDR3: CASRRSQEGPYF. CDR3 DNA: TGTGCCAGCAGGCGGAGCCAAGAAGGGCCGTACTTC.

This clone was seen more than once but under ten times. V usage is TRBV4-2 and J usage is TRBJ1-2; a weak D match, TRBD1 (6 bases). Germline CDR1 reads LGHNA; CDR2 reads YNFKEQ. This CDR3 is 17 amino acids long. V was shortened by 0 bases and J by 3 bases, with 17 bases between the two germline ends. In DNA, the CDR3 is TGTGCCAGCAGCCAAGAGCCTGGGGGGCGCGGGGACTATGGCTACACCTTC. This sequence encodes CASSQEPGGRGDYGYTF.

The rearrangement uses TRBV5-5 and TRBJ2-2; D might be TRBD1 (5 bases). CDR1 and CDR2 from the germline V gene are SGHKS and YYEKEE (reference sequence). This CDR3 contains 15 residues. V was trimmed by 0 bases and J by 3 bases, leaving 9 bases between them. The CDR3 is CASSLEGAYTGELFF. In DNA form, the CDR3 reads TGTGCCAGCAGCTTGGAAGGGGCCTACACCGGGGAGCTGTTTTTT.